Sequencing of this T cell receptor (beta chain) was carried out in a study of siplizumab effects on memory and regulatory T cells. Study outcomes and limitations: Naive T cells, seemingly more diverse than memory cells, seemed major alloresponse contributors.

Libraries were prepared by immunoSEQ multiplex PCR; TCRdb keeps only in-frame clonotypes and omits some of them. The sample has some 97,000 clones, 94% seen once. For this clone: Its antigen is undetermined.

Germline CDR1 is SNHLY and CDR2 is FYNNEI. Trimming removed 8 bases from V and 0 bases from J, with 11 bases in between. The length of the CDR3 is 14 residues. The sample consisted of non-Treg CD4+ T cells sorted from blood. This chain uses TRBV2 with TRBJ1-5; D gene unclear. The receptor's source is a human donor in good health. CDR3 nucleotide sequence: TGTGCCAGCTCCGGGTCATTTAGCAATCAGCCCCAGCATTTT. This translates into CASSGSFSNQPQHF.